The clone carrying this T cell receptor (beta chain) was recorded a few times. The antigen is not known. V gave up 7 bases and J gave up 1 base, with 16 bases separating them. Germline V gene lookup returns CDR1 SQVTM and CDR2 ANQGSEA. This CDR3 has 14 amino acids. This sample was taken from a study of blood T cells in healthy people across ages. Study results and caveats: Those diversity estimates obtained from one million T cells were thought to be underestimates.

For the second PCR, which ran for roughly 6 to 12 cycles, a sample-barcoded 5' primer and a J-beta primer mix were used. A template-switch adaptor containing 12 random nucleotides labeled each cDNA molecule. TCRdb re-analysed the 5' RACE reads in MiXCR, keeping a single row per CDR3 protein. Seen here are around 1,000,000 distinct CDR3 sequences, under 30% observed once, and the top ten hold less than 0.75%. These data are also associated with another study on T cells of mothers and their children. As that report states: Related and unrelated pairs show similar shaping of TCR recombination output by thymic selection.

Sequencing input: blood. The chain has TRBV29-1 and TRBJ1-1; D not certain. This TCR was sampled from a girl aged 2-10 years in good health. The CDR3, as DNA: TGCAGCGCTGCCTCGACTGCTTCGAACACTGAAGCTTTCTTT. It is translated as CSAASTASNTEAFF.